The 32 T cell receptor beta chains below were found in one sample sequenced in a study of identical twins. TCRdb re-called the 5' RACE reads through MiXCR, storing one row per CDR3 protein. The sample holds approximately 210,000 distinct CDR3 sequences, approximately 7.1% seen once. The sample was also reused in another study, on T cells expressing NK-cell markers.

The specimen was CD8+ T cells sorted from blood. These receptors all come from a young woman in good health.

This chain uses TRBV6-4 with TRBJ1-5; possibly TRBD1 for D (5 bases). The germline gives CDR1 MRHNA, CDR2 SNTAGT. Trimming pared 4 bases from V and 4 bases from J, leaving 14 bases between. This CDR3 is built from 15 residues. CDR3 region: CASSANPGGNQPQHF. CDR3 bases: TGTGCCAGCAGTGCTAACCCGGGGGGAAATCAGCCCCAGCATTTT.

The table lists this clonotype with a few counts. This rearrangement joins TRBV12-3 or TRBV12-4 to TRBJ2-3; TRBD2 is a possible D gene (6 bases). V was cut by 5 bases and J by 2 bases, with 14 bases left in between. The CDR3 spans 15 residues. The CDR3: CASSQLGGATDTQYF. For the CDR3, the DNA is TGTGCCAGCAGTCAACTTGGCGGGGCCACAGATACGCAGTATTTT.

This clonotype was seen only a few times. This chain connects TRBV29-1 to TRBJ2-1; D is tentatively TRBD1 or TRBD2 (5 bases each). V was clipped by 6 bases and J by 0 bases, with 15 bases between them. The CDR3 runs 15 residues. Germline V lookup: CDR1 SQVTM, CDR2 ANQGSEA. CDR3 protein: CSVSLGTGSYNEQFF. CDR3 sequence (DNA): TGCAGCGTCTCCCTCGGGACGGGCTCCTACAATGAGCAGTTCTTC.

In DNA form, the CDR3 reads TGTGCCAGCAGCTTAGTAAGGGGGCCCGCAGATACGCAGTATTTT. This gives the protein CASSLVRGPADTQYF. V and J are TRBV7-2 and TRBJ2-3; 7 bases align to TRBD1. There are 15 residues in the CDR3. J gave up 4 bases and V 1 base, and 5 bases lay outside the gene matches. Germline V CDR1 and CDR2: SGHTA, FQGNSA.

The chain carries TRBV27 and TRBJ2-7; D is unresolved. There are 14 residues in the CDR3. Germline V gives CDR1 MNHEY, CDR2 SMNVEV (reference sequence). Trimming cost V 7 bases and J 1 base, with 14 bases left between them. CDR3 amino acids: CASTLTRGSYEQYF. The CDR3 nucleotides read TGTGCCAGCACCCTCACCCGTGGGTCCTACGAGCAGTACTTC.

This clonotype has only a few counts. The V call is TRBV5-6, the J call TRBJ1-1; 7 positions match TRBD1. The length of the CDR3 is 14 residues. The junction had 3 bases not matched to a gene; V was cut back by 3 bases and J by 1 base. Germline CDR1 reads SGHDT; CDR2 reads YYEEEE. Here the CDR3 DNA reads TGTGCCAGCAGCTGGGGGACAGAGAACACTGAAGCTTTCTTT. Its protein is CASSWGTENTEAFF.

This clonotype was observed a handful of times. CDR3 nucleotide sequence: TGCGCCAGCAGCCAAGAGGACTTCTGGGCTTACAATGAGCAGTTCTTC. Translating it yields CASSQEDFWAYNEQFF. The genes are TRBV4-1 and TRBJ2-1; TRBD2 might be the D (5 bases). CDR1 is MGHRA, CDR2 YSYEKL, per germline. There are 16 residues in the CDR3. V lost 0 bases to trimming and J lost 4 bases, with 13 bases between them.

In its sample, this clonotype was seen a few times. This chain links TRBV27 with TRBJ2-7; D not resolved. Trimming cost V 1 base and J 0 bases, with 7 bases left between them. CDR3 length equals 14 residues. The germline CDR1 and CDR2 sequences are MNHEY and SMNVEV (reference sequence). CDR3 protein: CASSLYSSSYEQYF. The CDR3 nucleotides are TGTGCCAGCAGTTTATACTCCAGCTCCTACGAGCAGTACTTC.

This clonotype came up many times. This rearrangement joins TRBV5-1 to TRBJ2-1; TRBD2 aligns across 11 bases. The CDR3 length is 15 residues. Germline CDR1 SGHRS, CDR2 YFSETQ. The junction had 5 bases not matched to a gene; V was cut back by 3 bases and J by 6 bases. Here the CDR3 reads CASSYTGTSGNEQFF. The CDR3 DNA reads as TGCGCCAGCAGCTACACGGGGACTAGCGGCAATGAGCAGTTCTTC.

The V gene is TRBV29-1, the J gene TRBJ2-7; TRBD1 agrees at 9 bases. Trimming at V came to 7 bases and at J to 5 bases, leaving 9 bases not matched to a gene. This CDR3 comprises 13 residues. Germline V gene data show CDR1 as SQVTM and CDR2 as ANQGSEA. The CDR3 sequence is CSAAPGQGNEQYF. The CDR3 nucleotides are TGCAGCGCTGCCCCGGGACAGGGCAACGAGCAGTACTTC.

This clonotype has ten or more counts. This rearrangement joins TRBV15 to TRBJ2-3; 7 bases are a match to TRBD2. The germline V gene encodes CDR1 LNHNV and CDR2 YYDKDF (reference sequence). There are 16 residues in the CDR3. The ends lost 5 bases at V and 0 bases at J; junction bases unmatched: 8. For the CDR3, the DNA is TGTGCCACCAGCCCCCAACTAGCGCCTAGCACAGATACGCAGTATTTT. The encoded protein is CATSPQLAPSTDTQYF.

Only a few counts were recorded for this clonotype. The V gene is TRBV29-1, the J gene TRBJ2-5; 9 bases map to TRBD1. The CDR3 loop spans 14 amino acids. Trimming took 8 bases from V and 4 from J; bases not matched to a gene: 11. The V gene's germline CDR1 is SQVTM and CDR2 ANQGSEA. The CDR3 coding sequence is TGCAGCTTAATACTGACAGGGGGAGGAGAGACCCAGTACTTC. Amino acids: CSLILTGGGETQYF.

J is TRBJ2-3 and V is TRBV5-6; 7 bases are shared with TRBD1. Germline V CDR1 and CDR2: SGHDT, YYEEEE. The CDR3 length is 16 residues. V dropped 3 bases and J dropped 2; count of bases not matched to a gene: 9. The CDR3 sequence is CASSSRQGLPTDTQYF. The CDR3 DNA reads as TGTGCCAGCAGCTCACGACAGGGATTACCCACAGATACGCAGTATTTT.

The rearrangement uses TRBV4-1 and TRBJ2-5; TRBD1 aligns across 10 bases. J gave up 1 base and V 5 bases, and 4 bases lay outside the gene matches. The germline CDR1 and CDR2 sequences are MGHRA and YSYEKL. The CDR3 length is 15 residues. The CDR3 DNA sequence: TGCGCCAGCAGCTACCGGACAGGGGGCCAAGAGACCCAGTACTTC. Encoded protein: CASSYRTGGQETQYF.

This clonotype has at least ten counts. The CDR3 DNA sequence: TGTGCCAGCAGCTTACCGACAGGGGACAATGAGCAGTTCTTC. This translates into CASSLPTGDNEQFF. The chain couples TRBV5-5 to TRBJ2-1, with 8 bases matching TRBD1. Germline V CDR1 and CDR2: SGHKS, YYEKEE (reference sequence). The ends lost 2 bases at V and 5 bases at J; junction bases unmatched: 3. This CDR3 contains 14 residues.

In this sample, this clonotype turned up a few times. V is TRBV9 and J is TRBJ2-1; weak D call: TRBD2 (6 bases). Germline V gene lookup returns CDR1 SGDLS and CDR2 YYNGEE. The CDR3 runs to 16 residues. Trimming cost V 3 bases and J 0 bases, with 13 bases left between them. CDR3 in amino acids: CASSGSLADSYNEQFF. The CDR3 coding sequence is TGTGCCAGCAGCGGCTCATTAGCGGACTCCTACAATGAGCAGTTCTTC. Together with reference TRBV9 and TRBJ2-1, the CDR3 gives the full variable domain: DSGVTQTPKHLITATGQRVTLRCSPRSGDLSVYWYQQSLDQGLQFLIQYYNGEERAKGNILERFSAQQFPDLHSELNLSSLELGDSALYFCASSGSLADSYNEQFFGPGTRLTVL.

The rearrangement joins TRBV12-3 or TRBV12-4 to TRBJ1-1, with D uncertain. CDR3 size: 14 residues. Trimming removed 1 base from V and 6 bases from J, with 12 bases in between. The CDR3 reads CASSLVLGIAEAFF. The CDR3 bases are TGTGCCAGCAGTTTAGTCTTGGGTATAGCTGAAGCTTTCTTT.

This clonotype was observed at least ten times. The chain is built from TRBV12-3 or TRBV12-4 and TRBJ2-7, with 12 bases identical to TRBD2. The CDR3 is made up of 15 amino acids. V lost 4 bases, J lost 3 bases, and 4 bases stayed unmatched. The CDR3 sequence is CASSSRTSGIYEQYF. CDR3 bases: TGTGCCAGCAGTTCTCGGACTAGCGGGATCTACGAGCAGTACTTC.

This clonotype was counted between two and nine times. CDR3 coding DNA: TGTGCCAGCAGTTCCTCCTGGGAGCCACTAGCCAAAAACATTCAGTACTTC. It yields the protein CASSSSWEPLAKNIQYF. The chain employs TRBV12-3 or TRBV12-4 and TRBJ2-4, with D perhaps TRBD2 (5 bases). The CDR3 totals 17 residues. V lost 4 bases to trimming and J lost 0 bases, with 16 bases between them.

This clonotype was counted at least ten times. The rearrangement links TRBV19 to TRBJ2-7; tentative D call: TRBD1 (6 bases). This CDR3 contains 13 residues. The germline V gene has CDR1 LNHDA and CDR2 SQIVND (reference sequence). Trimming removed 8 bases from V and 3 bases from J, with 14 bases in between. Here the CDR3 DNA reads TGTGCCAGTTCGACAGGCGCGAACTACGAGCAGTACTTC. It translates to CASSTGANYEQYF. The full variable domain, rest sourced from reference TRBV19 and TRBJ2-7, is DGGITQSPKYLFRKEGQNVTLSCEQNLNHDAMYWYRQDPGQGLRLIYYSQIVNDFQKGDIAEGYSVSREKKESFPLTVTSAQKNPTAFYLCASSTGANYEQYFGPGTRLTVT.

This clonotype was recorded a few times. V usage is TRBV21-1 and J usage is TRBJ2-7; the table calls TRBD1, which could not be checked here. TRBV21-1 is recorded as a pseudogene. The CDR3 spans 19 residues. The chain's CDR3 is CASSKSPGQVTQLSYEQYF. The DNA of the CDR3 is TGTGCCAGCAGCAAATCACCGGGACAGGTGACACAACTATCCTACGAGCAGTACTTC.

The chain employs TRBV7-3 and TRBJ1-2; a weak D match, TRBD1 (5 bases). In germline, CDR1 is SGHTA, CDR2 FQGTGA. V was pared by 5 bases and J by 0 bases, with 13 bases between. This CDR3 is 15 amino acids long. CDR3 residues: CASSETGAANYGYTF. CDR3 DNA sequence: TGTGCCAGCAGCGAAACAGGCGCCGCTAACTATGGCTACACCTTC.

V usage is TRBV7-9 and J usage is TRBJ2-3; perhaps TRBD2 as D (7 bases). Between the trimmed V and J ends, which lost 4 bases and 0 bases, there was a span of 17 bases. The CDR3 contains 17 residues. Germline CDR1 is SEHNR and CDR2 is FQNEAQ (reference sequence). The CDR3 sequence is CASSSGGPDSSTDTQYF. As DNA, the CDR3 is TGTGCCAGCAGCTCGGGGGGCCCGGACAGCAGCACAGATACGCAGTATTTT.

This clonotype appeared a few times. The rearrangement joins TRBV7-9 to TRBJ2-1, with 7 positions matching TRBD2. Germline CDR1 SEHNR, CDR2 FQNEAQ (reference sequence). The CDR3 contains 15 residues. Trimming at V came to 0 bases and at J to 5 bases, leaving 4 bases not matched to a gene. The chain's CDR3 is CASSLAPSGDNEQFF. CDR3 coding DNA: TGTGCCAGCAGCTTAGCGCCTAGCGGAGACAATGAGCAGTTCTTC.

In this sample, this clonotype turned up many times. This chain uses TRBV5-1 with TRBJ2-7; 9 bases fit TRBD1. Losses at the gene ends were 1 base for V and 0 bases for J; bases not matched to a gene: 20. CDR3 size: 21 residues. In germline, CDR1 is SGHRS, CDR2 YFSETQ. CDR3: CASSLHLRDHLRTGDSYEQYF. CDR3 nucleotide sequence: TGCGCCAGCAGCTTGCACCTACGGGATCATTTGAGGACAGGGGACTCCTACGAGCAGTACTTC.

The sample holds many counts of this clonotype. The gene calls are TRBV20-1 and TRBJ2-7; D gene ambiguous. The V end lost 3 bases, the J end lost 3 bases, and 12 bases lay between the germline ends. The germline CDR1 and CDR2 sequences are DFQATT and SNEGSKA (reference sequence). The CDR3 length is 13 residues. CDR3 nucleotides: TGCAGTGCTAGTTCCAGGACCTTCTACGAGCAGTACTTC. This translates into CSASSRTFYEQYF.

This clonotype showed up just a few times. The J gene is TRBJ1-2, the V gene TRBV12-3 or TRBV12-4; weak D call: TRBD1 (5 bases). This CDR3 contains 16 residues. Trimming left V 4 bases short and J 8 bases short, with 23 bases between. CDR3 sequence (DNA): TGTGCCAGCAGTTGGGGCCACACACCTTTAGTCCGGGGCTACACCTTC. This codes for CASSWGHTPLVRGYTF.

The J gene is TRBJ2-7, the V gene TRBV15; D gene unclear. Per germline, CDR1 LNHNV and CDR2 YYDKDF (reference sequence). Trimming left V 5 bases short and J 3 bases short, with 11 bases between. The CDR3 sequence is 13 residues long. CDR3 loop: CATSLKSSYEQYF. The CDR3 coding sequence is TGTGCCACCAGCCTAAAGTCCAGCTACGAGCAGTACTTC.

This clonotype has more than one count but fewer than ten. The J gene is TRBJ2-7, the V gene TRBV5-1; TRBD1 agrees at 9 bases. The CDR3 totals 14 residues. Trimming took 2 bases from V and 3 from J; bases not matched to a gene: 3. Germline assignment: CDR1 SGHRS and CDR2 YFSETQ. As DNA, the CDR3 is TGCGCCAGCAGCTTAGGGACAGGGCACTACGAGCAGTACTTC. Protein product: CASSLGTGHYEQYF.

The chain recombines TRBV9 with TRBJ2-7; D could derive from TRBD1 or TRBD2 (5 bases each). In germline, CDR1 is SGDLS, CDR2 YYNGEE. The CDR3 sequence is 14 residues long. Trimming removed 0 bases at V and 2 bases at J, with 9 bases between. Written as DNA, the CDR3 is TGTGCCAGCAGCGTAGCAGGGAGTCCCTACGAGCAGTACTTC. It yields the protein CASSVAGSPYEQYF. The variable domain in full, with the rest retrieved from reference TRBV9 and TRBJ2-7, is DSGVTQTPKHLITATGQRVTLRCSPRSGDLSVYWYQQSLDQGLQFLIQYYNGEERAKGNILERFSAQQFPDLHSELNLSSLELGDSALYFCASSVAGSPYEQYFGPGTRLTVT.

This clonotype was seen only a few times. The chain combines TRBV11-2 with TRBJ2-1; D uncertain. CDR1 and CDR2 (germline): SGHAT, FQNNGV. This CDR3 spans 12 amino acids. Between the trimmed V and J ends, which lost 0 bases and 6 bases, there was a span of 3 bases. CDR3 nucleotides: TGTGCCAGCAGCTTAGATCTCAATGAGCAGTTCTTC. Protein: CASSLDLNEQFF.

The chain combines TRBV20-1 with TRBJ2-7; TRBD2 is a possible D gene (6 bases). CDR3 length: 16 residues. Trimming shortened V by 3 bases and J by 3 bases, and 21 bases separated the two germline ends. The germline V gene encodes CDR1 DFQATT and CDR2 SNEGSKA (reference sequence). The CDR3 nucleotides are TGCAGTGCTAGGGGAGAGGACCCGGGGGATTTCTACGAGCAGTACTTC. This translates into CSARGEDPGDFYEQYF.